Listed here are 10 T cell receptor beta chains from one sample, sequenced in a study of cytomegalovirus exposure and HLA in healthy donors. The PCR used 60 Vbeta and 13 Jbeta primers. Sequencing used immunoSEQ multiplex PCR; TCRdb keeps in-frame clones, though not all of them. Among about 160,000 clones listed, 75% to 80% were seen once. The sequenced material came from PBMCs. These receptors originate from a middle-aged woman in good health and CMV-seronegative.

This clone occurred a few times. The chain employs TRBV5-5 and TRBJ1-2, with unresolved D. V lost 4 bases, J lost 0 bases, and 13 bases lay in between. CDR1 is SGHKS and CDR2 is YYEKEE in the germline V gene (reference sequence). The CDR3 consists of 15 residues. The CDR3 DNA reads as TGTGCCAGCAGCCCGGTAGAGGGATCTAACTATGGCTACACCTTC. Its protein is CASSPVEGSNYGYTF.

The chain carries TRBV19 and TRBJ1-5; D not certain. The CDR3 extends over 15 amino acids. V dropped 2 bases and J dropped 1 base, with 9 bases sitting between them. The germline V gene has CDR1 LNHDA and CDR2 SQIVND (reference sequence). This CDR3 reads CASSISIGSNQPQHF. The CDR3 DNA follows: TGTGCCAGTAGTATATCTATCGGGAGCAATCAGCCCCAGCATTTT. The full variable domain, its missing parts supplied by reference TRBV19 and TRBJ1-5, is DGGITQSPKYLFRKEGQNVTLSCEQNLNHDAMYWYRQDPGQGLRLIYYSQIVNDFQKGDIAEGYSVSREKKESFPLTVTSAQKNPTAFYLCASSISIGSNQPQHFGDGTRLSIL.

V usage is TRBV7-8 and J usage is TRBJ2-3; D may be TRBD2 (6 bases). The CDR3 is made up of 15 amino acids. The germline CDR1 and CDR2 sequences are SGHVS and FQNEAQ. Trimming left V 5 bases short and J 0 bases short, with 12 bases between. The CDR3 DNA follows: TGTGCCAGCAGCACCTACGGGGGTAGCACAGATACGCAGTATTTT. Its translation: CASSTYGGSTDTQYF.

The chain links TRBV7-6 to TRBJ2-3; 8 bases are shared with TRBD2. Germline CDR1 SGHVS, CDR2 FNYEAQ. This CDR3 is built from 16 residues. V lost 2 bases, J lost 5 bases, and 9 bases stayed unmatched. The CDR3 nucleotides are TGTGCCAGCAGCTTAACTGGCGGGGGGCCGGGAGATACGCAGTATTTT. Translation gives CASSLTGGGPGDTQYF.

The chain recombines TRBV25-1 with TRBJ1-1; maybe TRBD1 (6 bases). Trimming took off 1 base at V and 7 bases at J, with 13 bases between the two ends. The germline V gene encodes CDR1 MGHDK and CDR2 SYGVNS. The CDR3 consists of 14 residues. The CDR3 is CASSESTGHHEAFF. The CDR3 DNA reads TGTGCCAGCAGTGAATCAACAGGGCATCATGAAGCTTTCTTT. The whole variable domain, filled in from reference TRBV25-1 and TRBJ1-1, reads EADIYQTPRYLVIGTGKKITLECSQTMGHDKMYWYQQDPGMELHLIHYSYGVNSTEKGDLSSESTVSRIRTEHFPLTLESARPSHTSQYLCASSESTGHHEAFFGQGTRLTVV.

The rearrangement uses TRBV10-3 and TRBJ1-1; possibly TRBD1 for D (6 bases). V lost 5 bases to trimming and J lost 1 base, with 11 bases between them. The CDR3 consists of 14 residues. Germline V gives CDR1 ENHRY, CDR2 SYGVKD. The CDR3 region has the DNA TGTGCCATCAGTTCACAGGGTGAGAACACTGAAGCTTTCTTT. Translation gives CAISSQGENTEAFF.

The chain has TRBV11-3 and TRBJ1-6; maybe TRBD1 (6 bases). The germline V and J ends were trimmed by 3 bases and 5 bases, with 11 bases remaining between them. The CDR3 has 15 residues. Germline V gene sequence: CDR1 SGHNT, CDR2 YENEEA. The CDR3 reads CASSFGQGNNSPLHF. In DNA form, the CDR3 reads TGTGCCAGCAGCTTCGGGCAGGGGAATAATTCACCCCTCCACTTT.

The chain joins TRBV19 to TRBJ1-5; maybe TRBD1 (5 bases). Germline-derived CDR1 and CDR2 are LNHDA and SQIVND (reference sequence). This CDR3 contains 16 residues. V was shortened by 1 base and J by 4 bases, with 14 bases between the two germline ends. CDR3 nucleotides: TGTGCCAGTAGTATAGGTCAGGGAAGGGGAAATCAGCCCCAGCATTTT. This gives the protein CASSIGQGRGNQPQHF.

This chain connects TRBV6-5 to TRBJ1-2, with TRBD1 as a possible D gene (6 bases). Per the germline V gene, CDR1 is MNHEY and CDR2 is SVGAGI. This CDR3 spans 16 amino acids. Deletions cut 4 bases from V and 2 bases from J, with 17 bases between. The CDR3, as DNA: TGTGCCAGCAGTTCCCCCAGGGGAATGAGGAACTATGGCTACACCTTC. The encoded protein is CASSSPRGMRNYGYTF.

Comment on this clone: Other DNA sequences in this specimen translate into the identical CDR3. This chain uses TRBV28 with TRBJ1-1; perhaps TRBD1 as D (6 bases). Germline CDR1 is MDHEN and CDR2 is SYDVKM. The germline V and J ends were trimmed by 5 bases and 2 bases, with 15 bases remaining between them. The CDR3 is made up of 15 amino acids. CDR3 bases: TGTGCCAGCAGTCCACCCGGACAGTTAAACACTGAAGCTTTCTTT. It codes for CASSPPGQLNTEAFF.